This TCR beta chain was sequenced for a study of metastatic and nonmetastatic thyroid tumors. Study summary: Thyroid patients, malignant and benign, had repertoires compared across blood and tumor or nodule tissue. Findings of the study overall: Compared with benign nodules, malignant thyroid tumors were reported to have significantly higher TCR beta diversity in both blood and tumor.

Authors' methods: What underpinned the distant-metastasis classifier for papillary thyroid cancer was the set of CDR3 differences across clinicopathological groups. MiXCR was used by TCRdb to re-call the PCR reads. These V and J calls originate from TCRdb's pipeline instead of the authors' own analysis. The repertoire holds 34,000 or so clones, with under 40% as singletons. No treatment had been given to any patient before thyroid surgery. This clone was counted a few times. Antigen specificity is unknown. The CDR3 sequence is 14 residues long. V lost 4 bases to trimming and J lost 3 bases, with 10 bases between them. Germline CDR1 and CDR2: SNHLY and FYNNEI.

The source material was tumor tissue. This rearrangement joins TRBV2 to TRBJ1-5; a possible D gene is TRBD1 (5 bases). The sequence was collected from a female donor with papillary thyroid cancer or a benign thyroid nodule (not recorded which). Some clones in this sample may be carry-over from other donors' samples. The chain's CDR3 is CASSGTINNQPQHF. DNA for the CDR3: TGTGCCAGCAGTGGGACAATCAACAATCAGCCCCAGCATTTT.